A single T cell receptor beta chain is shown here with its context. From germline, CDR1 is LNHDA and CDR2 SQIVND (reference sequence). This CDR3 has 16 amino acids. V lost 8 bases, J lost 1 base, and 18 bases lay in between. This sample is drawn from a study of OX40 agonist ivuxolimab in advanced cancers. Across the study: Patients were infused with ivuxolimab every 2 weeks at 0.01 to 10 mg/kg.

Using immunoSEQ multiplex PCR, the repertoire was profiled, and TCRdb retains in-frame clones only, with some absent. The data show under 80,000 clones, about 89% seen once. Sequenced material: CD4+ or CD8+ T cells sorted from blood, taken in a trial of the OX40 agonist ivuxolimab. J is TRBJ1-5 and V is TRBV19; D unresolved. This sequence originates from an adult with an advanced solid tumor such as melanoma, head and neck, liver or kidney cancer. DNA for the CDR3: TGTGCCAGTTCCGCCAGCGGGCTCAGGAGCAATCAGCCCCAGCATTTT. Translating gives CASSASGLRSNQPQHF.